Below are 8 T cell receptor beta chains sequenced from a single sample in a study of blood T cell repertoires in COVID-19. Assay: immunoSEQ multiplex PCR; the TCRdb copy retains only in-frame clones and omits some. The data contain under 250,000 clones, roughly 84% of them singletons. The sample taken for sequencing was peripheral blood. The receptors were gathered from a man in his fifties or sixties with COVID-19, enrolled during active disease.

This clone was seen repeatedly, ten times or more. The chain joins TRBV7-3 to TRBJ2-5; perhaps TRBD1 as D (5 bases). CDR1 and CDR2 from the germline V gene are SGHTA and FQGTGA. The CDR3 consists of 16 residues. The V and J ends lost 2 bases and 2 bases respectively, with 15 bases between them. CDR3 amino acids: CASSLGATPLQETQYF. The CDR3 nucleotides read TGTGCCAGCAGCTTAGGGGCAACCCCCTTACAAGAGACCCAGTACTTC.

V gene TRBV28 combines with J gene TRBJ1-5, with 9 bases that match TRBD1. The CDR3 loop spans 15 amino acids. Germline V gives CDR1 MDHEN, CDR2 SYDVKM. V was clipped by 5 bases and J by 4 bases; unmatched bases: 6. CDR3 amino acids: CASSEPGQGNQPQHF. The CDR3 DNA sequence: TGTGCCAGCAGTGAGCCAGGACAGGGGAATCAGCCCCAGCATTTT.

This sequence joins TRBV27 and TRBJ2-7; D remains ambiguous. The CDR3 runs 13 residues. V was pared by 3 bases and J by 5 bases, with 11 bases between. The germline CDR1 and CDR2 sequences are MNHEY and SMNVEV (reference sequence). CDR3 loop: CASSFQWHDEQYF. The DNA for the CDR3 is TGTGCCAGCAGTTTTCAGTGGCACGACGAGCAGTACTTC.

The chain uses TRBV28 and TRBJ2-7; no clear D. Trimming pared 3 bases from V and 7 bases from J, leaving 13 bases between. This CDR3 comprises 13 residues. Germline V gene lookup returns CDR1 MDHEN and CDR2 SYDVKM. For the CDR3, the DNA is TGTGCCAGCAGTTTCCCCTCGACGGAGGAGCAGTACTTC. Translating it yields CASSFPSTEEQYF.

J is TRBJ2-1 and V is TRBV15, with TRBD1 matching over 7 bases. Looked up from germline, CDR1 is LNHNV and CDR2 is YYDKDF (reference sequence). V shed 6 bases, J shed 8 bases, and the junction held 13 bases outside the gene matches. The CDR3 spans 15 residues. The CDR3 coding sequence is TGTGCCACCAGTGAGGGACAGCCCACGCTTGATGAGCAGTTCTTC. Translation: CATSEGQPTLDEQFF.

This sequence joins TRBV7-3 and TRBJ2-1; 10 bases fit TRBD2. Germline V gives CDR1 SGHTA, CDR2 FQGTGA. CDR3 length equals 17 residues. V shed 5 bases and J 6 bases; nucleotides not matched to a gene: 13. Here the CDR3 DNA reads TGTGCCAGCAGCATAAGCCTAACTAGCGGGGTGGGCAATGAGCAGTTCTTC. Protein sequence: CASSISLTSGVGNEQFF. The full variable domain, completed using reference TRBV7-3 and TRBJ2-1, is GAGVSQTPSNKVTEKGKYVELRCDPISGHTALYWYRQSLGQGPEFLIYFQGTGAADDSGLPNDRFFAVRPEGSVSTLKIQRTERGDSAVYLCASSISLTSGVGNEQFFGPGTRLTVL.

CDR3 in DNA: TGTGCCAGCAGTGTTACAAGTCAGGTTCTTTATGGCTACACCTTC. Translated: CASSVTSQVLYGYTF. The chain uses TRBV27 and TRBJ1-2; no reliable D call. The V end was cut by 5 bases, the J end by 5 bases, with 18 bases between. The CDR3 length is 15 residues. Germline V gene sequence: CDR1 MNHEY, CDR2 SMNVEV (reference sequence).

This chain connects TRBV7-3 to TRBJ2-1, with 15 bases that match TRBD2. Germline CDR1 is SGHTA and CDR2 is FQGTGA. V gave up 1 base and J gave up 5 bases; unmatched junction bases: 0. This CDR3 comprises 16 residues. The chain's CDR3 is CASSLRTSGRDNEQFF. CDR3 DNA: TGTGCCAGCAGCTTAAGGACTAGCGGGAGGGACAATGAGCAGTTCTTC.